The clone carrying this T cell receptor beta chain was found many times. Antigen specificity is unknown. CD8+CD4-CCR7+CD45RA+ cells were sorted as naive CD8 T cells. Germline lookup yields CDR1 SNHLY and CDR2 FYNNEI. V was trimmed by 3 bases and J by 4 bases, leaving 13 bases between them. This CDR3 has 14 residues. TCRdb reanalysed the PCR reads using MiXCR and keeps one entry per CDR3 protein. Of approximately 630,000 distinct CDR3 sequences listed, 25% are singletons. This specimen belongs to a study of molecular identifiers for immune sequencing clone quantification. Study observations and caveats: In naive cells, clones above 20 RNA copies held under 1% of molecules, whereas in effector cells they held over 97%. Clone sizes could be underestimated for highly expanded clones when identical TCR molecules share a barcode.

The J gene is TRBJ2-7, the V gene TRBV2, with D possibly TRBD1 on 5 matching bases. The specimen sequenced was naive CD8+ T cells from blood, with Jurkat cell RNA spiked in. Described subset: FACS-sorted CD8+CD4-CCR7+CD45RA+ naive T cells. The receptor was isolated from a human donor in good health. Some libraries in this study had Jurkat cell RNA spiked in. This CDR3 reads CASSDWGAEYEQYF. For the CDR3, the DNA is TGTGCCAGCAGTGATTGGGGCGCCGAGTACGAGCAGTACTTC.